These 16 T cell receptor beta chains came from one sample sequenced in a study of cytomegalovirus exposure and HLA in healthy donors. The study ran its PCR with 60 Vbeta and 13 Jbeta primers. The protocol was immunoSEQ multiplex PCR, while the TCRdb copy is restricted to in-frame clones and leaves out a portion. The table shows around 170,000 clones, with over 75% occurring only once. The sample was PBMCs. These receptors were collected from a woman in her twenties or thirties in good health and CMV-seronegative.

This chain connects TRBV19 to TRBJ1-4; the match to TRBD1 covers 7 bases. Germline assignment: CDR1 LNHDA and CDR2 SQIVND (reference sequence). The V gene end was trimmed by 7 bases and the J gene end by 0 bases; junction bases not matched to a gene: 2. This CDR3 has 14 residues. The CDR3 loop reads CASMTGSTNEKLFF. CDR3 DNA: TGTGCCAGTATGACAGGGTCAACTAATGAAAAACTGTTTTTT.

V and J are TRBV25-1 and TRBJ2-2; possibly TRBD2 for D (6 bases). Germline V gives CDR1 MGHDK, CDR2 SYGVNS. This CDR3 is 14 amino acids long. V lost 6 bases to trimming and J lost 4 bases, with 12 bases between them. CDR3 in DNA: TGTGCCAGCAGAGGGAGGTTGAGCACCGGGGAGCTGTTTTTT. Encoded protein: CASRGRLSTGELFF. Using reference TRBV25-1 and TRBJ2-2 for the parts outside the CDR3, the full variable domain is EADIYQTPRYLVIGTGKKITLECSQTMGHDKMYWYQQDPGMELHLIHYSYGVNSTEKGDLSSESTVSRIRTEHFPLTLESARPSHTSQYLCASRGRLSTGELFFGEGSRLTVL.

This chain uses TRBV7-9 with TRBJ2-7; 8 bases match TRBD1. Trimming removed 6 bases from V and 5 bases from J; junction bases left unmatched: 9. The CDR3 is 14 residues long. Germline-derived CDR1 and CDR2 are SEHNR and FQNEAQ (reference sequence). The CDR3 loop reads CASRPQGALDEQYF. For the CDR3, the DNA is TGTGCCAGCAGACCCCAGGGGGCTCTGGACGAGCAGTACTTC.

The chain is built from TRBV25-1 and TRBJ2-1; 7 bases match TRBD1. Unmatched junction bases numbered 10, after V lost 6 bases and J lost 5 bases. Germline lookup yields CDR1 MGHDK and CDR2 SYGVNS. The CDR3 length is 15 residues. The CDR3 sequence is CASSETGTANNEQFF. CDR3 bases: TGTGCCAGCAGCGAGACCGGGACAGCAAACAATGAGCAGTTCTTC.

The V gene is TRBV5-1, the J gene TRBJ2-7, with D tentatively TRBD1 (6 bases). The V gene lost 5 bases and the J gene lost 2 bases, with 20 bases spanning the gap. This CDR3 has 16 residues. Germline V CDR1 and CDR2: SGHRS, YFSETQ. The CDR3 DNA follows: TGCGCCAGCAGTTATCTTACCGGGACATTCACCTACGAGCAGTACTTC. As protein: CASSYLTGTFTYEQYF.

V usage is TRBV7-2 and J usage is TRBJ1-5; 7 bases are a match to TRBD1. V dropped 4 bases and J dropped 6; count of bases not matched to a gene: 12. The CDR3 contains 16 residues. The germline CDR1 and CDR2 sequences are SGHTA and FQGNSA. CDR3 nucleotide sequence: TGTGCCAGCAGCTCGACAGGGTCACTCCCAACTCAGCCCCAGCATTTT. Protein: CASSSTGSLPTQPQHF. Based on the CDR3 plus reference TRBV7-2 and TRBJ1-5, the full variable domain is GAGVSQSPSNKVTEKGKDVELRCDPISGHTALYWYRQSLGQGLEFLIYFQGNSAPDKSGLPSDRFSAERTGGSVSTLTIQRTQQEDSAVYLCASSSTGSLPTQPQHFGDGTRLSIL.

V gene TRBV19 combines with J gene TRBJ1-2, with 8 bases identical to TRBD1. J gave up 13 bases and V 0 bases, and 13 bases lay outside the gene matches. CDR1 is LNHDA, CDR2 SQIVND, per germline (reference sequence). This CDR3 is 15 amino acids long. The CDR3 coding sequence is TGTGCCAGTAGTATAGATGCTTTCTCGGGACAGGCGGTCACCTTC. It specifies CASSIDAFSGQAVTF.

V gene TRBV5-1 combines with J gene TRBJ2-3, with 15 nucleotides matching TRBD2. With 4 bases clipped from V and 2 bases from J, the junction kept 5 bases outside the gene matches. Germline V lookup: CDR1 SGHRS, CDR2 YFSETQ. The CDR3 sequence is 17 residues long. As DNA, the CDR3 is TGCGCCAGCAGCCACGGACTAGCGGGGGGGTACACAGATACGCAGTATTTT. Its translation is CASSHGLAGGYTDTQYF.

The gene calls are TRBV9 and TRBJ2-5, with D unclear. The CDR3 is made up of 12 amino acids. Germline CDR1 reads SGDLS; CDR2 reads YYNGEE. Trimming left V 0 bases short and J 7 bases short, with 7 bases between. CDR3 bases: TGTGCCAGCAGCGTAGCTACGGGGACCCAGTACTTC. Amino acid sequence: CASSVATGTQYF.

V usage is TRBV27 and J usage is TRBJ1-6, with a possible D match to TRBD1 (6 bases). This CDR3 has 15 amino acids. Germline loops: CDR1 MNHEY, CDR2 SMNVEV (reference sequence). V was clipped by 6 bases and J by 9 bases, with 18 bases between them. The CDR3, as DNA: TGTGCCAGCAGCTCAAACACAGGGCGAAGTTCACCCCTCCACTTT. Translated, it gives CASSSNTGRSSPLHF.

This clone was recorded a few times. The chain employs TRBV5-5 and TRBJ2-6; a weak D match, TRBD1 (6 bases). Germline V gene lookup returns CDR1 SGHKS and CDR2 YYEKEE (reference sequence). The CDR3 totals 14 residues. Trimming removed 2 bases from V and 12 bases from J, with 15 bases in between. The CDR3 sequence: CASSFERQVGVLTF. The CDR3 DNA sequence: TGTGCCAGCAGCTTTGAAAGACAGGTGGGCGTCCTGACTTTC.

The chain couples TRBV30 to TRBJ1-1; 9 nucleotides match TRBD1. The CDR3 is 14 residues long. CDR1 GTSNPN and CDR2 SVGIG come from the germline V gene (reference sequence). Germline trimming cut 5 bases from V and 11 bases from J; bases unmatched to any gene: 15. This chain's CDR3 is CAWGRNRDRVEAFF. The CDR3 DNA follows: TGTGCCTGGGGCCGTAACCGGGACAGGGTGGAGGCTTTCTTT.

V is TRBV5-1 and J is TRBJ2-7; 7 bases are a match to TRBD1. The ends lost 4 bases at V and 4 bases at J; junction bases unmatched: 5. Looked up from germline, CDR1 is SGHRS and CDR2 is YFSETQ. CDR3 size: 13 residues. The CDR3 protein is CASSHDREYEQYF. In nucleotides, the CDR3 is TGCGCCAGCAGCCATGACAGGGAATACGAGCAGTACTTC.

The genes are TRBV28 and TRBJ2-5; 7 bases agree with TRBD1. The CDR3 has 13 residues. Per the germline V gene, CDR1 is MDHEN and CDR2 is SYDVKM. Germline trimming cut 6 bases from V and 3 bases from J; bases unmatched to any gene: 4. DNA for the CDR3: TGTGCCAGCAGCACCGGGACAGAAGAGACCCAGTACTTC. Amino acid sequence: CASSTGTEETQYF. Looking up the rest from reference TRBV28 and TRBJ2-5 gives the full variable domain: DVKVTQSSRYLVKRTGEKVFLECVQDMDHENMFWYRQDPGLGLRLIYFSYDVKMKEKGDIPEGYSVSREKKERFSLILESASTNQTSMYLCASSTGTEETQYFGPGTRLLVL.

The chain employs TRBV18 and TRBJ2-7; 7 positions agree with TRBD2. The CDR3 loop spans 14 amino acids. Trimming cost V 3 bases and J 7 bases; bases outside gene matches: 9. Germline loops: CDR1 KGHSH, CDR2 LQKENI. The CDR3 DNA follows: TGTGCCAGCTCACCCGGGGGGTATGGGTTAGAGCAGTACTTC. Translation: CASSPGGYGLEQYF.

This clone was found once. The chain combines TRBV7-2 with TRBJ2-5; the D gene is possibly TRBD2 (5 bases). In germline, CDR1 is SGHTA, CDR2 FQGNSA. V lost 1 base and J lost 2, with 8 bases in between. CDR3 length equals 14 residues. The CDR3 DNA reads as TGTGCCAGCAGCTTAGTGGAGGTACAAGAGACCCAGTACTTC. This sequence encodes CASSLVEVQETQYF.